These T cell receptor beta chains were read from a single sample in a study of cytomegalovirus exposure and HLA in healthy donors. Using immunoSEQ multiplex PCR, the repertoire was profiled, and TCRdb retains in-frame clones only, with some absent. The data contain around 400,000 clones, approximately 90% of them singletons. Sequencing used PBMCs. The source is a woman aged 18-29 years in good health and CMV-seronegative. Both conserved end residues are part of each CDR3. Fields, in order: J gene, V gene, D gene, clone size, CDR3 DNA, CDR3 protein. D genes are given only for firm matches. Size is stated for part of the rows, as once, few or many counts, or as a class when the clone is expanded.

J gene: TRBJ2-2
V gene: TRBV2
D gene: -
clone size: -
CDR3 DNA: TGTGCCAGCAGTGACGCTAGCGTGATCCCCGGGGAGCTGTTTTTT
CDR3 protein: CASSDASVIPGELFF

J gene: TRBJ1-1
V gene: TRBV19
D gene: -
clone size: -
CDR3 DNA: TGTGCCAGTAGTCCAACAGGATTACTGAACACTGAAGCTTTCTTT
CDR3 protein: CASSPTGLLNTEAFF

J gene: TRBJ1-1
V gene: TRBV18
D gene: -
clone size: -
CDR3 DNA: TGTGCCAGCTCACCGCAGAAAAACACTGAAGCTTTCTTT
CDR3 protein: CASSPQKNTEAFF

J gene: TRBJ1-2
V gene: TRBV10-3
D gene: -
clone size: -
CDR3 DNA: TGTGCCATCAGTGAGATTAGCGGGGGAGGCTACACCTTC
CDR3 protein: CAISEISGGGYTF

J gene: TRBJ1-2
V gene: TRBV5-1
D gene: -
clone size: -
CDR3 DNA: TGCGCCAGCAGCTTGTCGGCGGGGGGTGGCTACACCTTC
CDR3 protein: CASSLSAGGGYTF

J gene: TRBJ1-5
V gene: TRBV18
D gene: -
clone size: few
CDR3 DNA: TGTGCCAGCTCCCCAGAAATCGGGAATCAGCCCCAGCATTTT
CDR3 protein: CASSPEIGNQPQHF

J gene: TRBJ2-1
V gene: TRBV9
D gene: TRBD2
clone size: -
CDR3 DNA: TGTGCCAGCAGCGTAGAGACTAGCGGGAGAGGCAATGAGCAGTTCTTC
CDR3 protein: CASSVETSGRGNEQFF

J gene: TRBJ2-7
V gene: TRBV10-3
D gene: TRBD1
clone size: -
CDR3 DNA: TGTGCCACCGGGACAGGTTCCTACGAGCAGTACTTC
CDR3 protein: CATGTGSYEQYF

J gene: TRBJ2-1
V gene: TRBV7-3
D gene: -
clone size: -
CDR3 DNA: TGTGCCAGCAGCGCCGGGAACCACAATGAGCAGTTCTTC
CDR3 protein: CASSAGNHNEQFF

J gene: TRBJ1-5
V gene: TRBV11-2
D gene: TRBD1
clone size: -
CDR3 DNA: TGTGCCAGCAGCGACAGGGGAATTAGCAATCAGCCCCAGCATTTT
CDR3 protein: CASSDRGISNQPQHF

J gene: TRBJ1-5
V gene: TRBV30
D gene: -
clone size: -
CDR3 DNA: TGTGCCTGGAGTTTGGGGGCGGCTCAGCCCCAGCATTTT
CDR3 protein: CAWSLGAAQPQHF

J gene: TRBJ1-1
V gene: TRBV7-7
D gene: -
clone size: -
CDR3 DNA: TGTGCCAGCAGTCCTAGTGCGGGGACTGAAGCTTTCTTT
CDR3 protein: CASSPSAGTEAFF

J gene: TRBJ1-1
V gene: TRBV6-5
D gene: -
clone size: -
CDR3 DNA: TGTGCCAGCAGTTACGAGGGGACAATGAACACTGAAGCTTTCTTT
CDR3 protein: CASSYEGTMNTEAFF

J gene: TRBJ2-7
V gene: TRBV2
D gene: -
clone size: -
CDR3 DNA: TGTGCCAGCAGTGAACTCTCGGGTTTGTCCGAGCAGTACTTC
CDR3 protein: CASSELSGLSEQYF

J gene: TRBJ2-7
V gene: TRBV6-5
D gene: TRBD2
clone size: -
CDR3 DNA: TGTGCCAGCAGTGGGCGGGGGACGGGGGACGAGCAGTACTTC
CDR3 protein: CASSGRGTGDEQYF

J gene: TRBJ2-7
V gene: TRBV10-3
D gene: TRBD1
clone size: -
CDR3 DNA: TGTGCCATCAGTGCCGGGGGACAGGGGGCTGTCTACGAGCAGTACTTC
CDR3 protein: CAISAGGQGAVYEQYF

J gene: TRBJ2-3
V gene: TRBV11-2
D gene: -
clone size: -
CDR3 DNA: TGTGCCAGCAGCTTAGATCTTGGACTCGAAACAGATACGCAGTATTTT
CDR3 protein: CASSLDLGLETDTQYF

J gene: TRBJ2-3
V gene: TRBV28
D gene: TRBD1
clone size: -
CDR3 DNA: TGTGCCAGCAGTTCGCCGGGACAGGGTTACACAGATACGCAGTATTTT
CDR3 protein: CASSSPGQGYTDTQYF

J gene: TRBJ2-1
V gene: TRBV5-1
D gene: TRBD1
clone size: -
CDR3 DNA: TGCGCCAGCAGCTTGGGACAGGGTCGGCGTAATGAGCAGTTCTTC
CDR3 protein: CASSLGQGRRNEQFF

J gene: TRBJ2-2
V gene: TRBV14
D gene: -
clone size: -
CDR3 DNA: TGTGCCAGCAGCCCGGTCTTTAAGACCGGGGAGCTGTTTTTT
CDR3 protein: CASSPVFKTGELFF

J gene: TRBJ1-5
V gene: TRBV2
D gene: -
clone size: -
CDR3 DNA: TGTGCCAGCACGGACAGTTTAAATCAGCCCCAGCATTTT
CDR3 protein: CASTDSLNQPQHF

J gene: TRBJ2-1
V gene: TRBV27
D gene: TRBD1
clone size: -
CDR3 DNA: TGTGCCAGCAGTTTAAGGGGGACAGGGGACACCTACAATGAGCAGTTCTTC
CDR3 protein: CASSLRGTGDTYNEQFF

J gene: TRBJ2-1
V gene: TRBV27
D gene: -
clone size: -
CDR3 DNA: TGTGCCAGCAGTCCCCTGAGGGATTATGAGCAGTTCTTC
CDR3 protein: CASSPLRDYEQFF

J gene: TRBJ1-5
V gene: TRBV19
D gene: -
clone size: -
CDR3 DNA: TGTGCCAGTAGTATAGTGAGTCGGACTAATCAGCCCCAGCATTTT
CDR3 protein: CASSIVSRTNQPQHF

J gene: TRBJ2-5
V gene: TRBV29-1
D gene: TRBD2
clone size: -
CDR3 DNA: TGCAGCGCAGGCGTCTCCGGACTAGCCGGGGAGACCCAGTACTTC
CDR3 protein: CSAGVSGLAGETQYF

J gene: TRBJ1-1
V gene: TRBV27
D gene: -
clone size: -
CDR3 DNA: TGTGCCAGCAGTTTAGGAAGGGGTCTGAACACTGAAGCTTTCTTT
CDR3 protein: CASSLGRGLNTEAFF

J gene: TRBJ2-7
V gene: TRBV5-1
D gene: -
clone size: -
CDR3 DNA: TGCGCCAGCAGCTTGGGTGGGCAGTTGTACGAGCAGTACTTC
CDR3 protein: CASSLGGQLYEQYF

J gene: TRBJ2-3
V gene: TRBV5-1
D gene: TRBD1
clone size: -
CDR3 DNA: TGCGCCAGCAGCTTGGGACAGGGAGGCACAGATACGCAGTATTTT
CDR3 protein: CASSLGQGGTDTQYF

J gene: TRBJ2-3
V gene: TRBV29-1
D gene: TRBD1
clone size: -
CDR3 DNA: TGCAGCGTTGGTTCAGGGGGCGAGTCTGGCACAGATACGCAGTATTTT
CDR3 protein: CSVGSGGESGTDTQYF

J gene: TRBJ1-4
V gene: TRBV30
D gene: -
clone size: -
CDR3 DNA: TGTGCCTGGAGTGTATTGGGCCAGGCCGAAAAACTGTTTTTT
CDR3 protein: CAWSVLGQAEKLFF

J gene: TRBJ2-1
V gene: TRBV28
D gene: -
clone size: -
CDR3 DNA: TGTGCCAGCAGTCCCCAATACAATGAGCAGTTCTTC
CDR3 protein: CASSPQYNEQFF

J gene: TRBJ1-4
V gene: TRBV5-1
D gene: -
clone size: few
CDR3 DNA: TGCGCCAGCAGCCCGGGCGGGGGAACTAATGAAAAACTGTTTTTT
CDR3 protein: CASSPGGGTNEKLFF

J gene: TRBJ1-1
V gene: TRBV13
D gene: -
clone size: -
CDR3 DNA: TGTGCCAGCAGCAAATGGGAGGGGGTTGAAGCTTTCTTT
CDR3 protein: CASSKWEGVEAFF

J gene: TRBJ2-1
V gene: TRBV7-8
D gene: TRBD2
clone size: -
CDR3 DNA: TGTGCCAGCAGCCTCGGGGGGGCCCACAATGAGCAGTTCTTC
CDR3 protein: CASSLGGAHNEQFF

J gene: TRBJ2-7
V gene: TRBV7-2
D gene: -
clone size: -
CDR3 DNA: TGTGCCAGCAGCTTATACGGGGGGCGGGAGTTTGTCGAGCAGTACTTC
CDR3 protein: CASSLYGGREFVEQYF

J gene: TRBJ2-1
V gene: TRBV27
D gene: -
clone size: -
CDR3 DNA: TGTGCCAGCAGTTTAAATGGCCTGCACAATGAGCAGTTCTTC
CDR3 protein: CASSLNGLHNEQFF

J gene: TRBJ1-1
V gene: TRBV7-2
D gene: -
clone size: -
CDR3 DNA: TGTGCCAGCAGCGGATCGAGGGGGTTGAGAGCTTTCTTT
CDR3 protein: CASSGSRGLRAFF

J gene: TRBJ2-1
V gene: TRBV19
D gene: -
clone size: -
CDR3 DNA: TGTGCCACCTCTTTGAACCGGGGTCCGGGGGTGAATGAGCAGTTCTTC
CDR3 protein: CATSLNRGPGVNEQFF

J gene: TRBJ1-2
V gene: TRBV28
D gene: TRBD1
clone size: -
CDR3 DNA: TGTGCCAGCAGACTGACAGGGGGGTATGGCTACACCTTC
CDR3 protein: CASRLTGGYGYTF

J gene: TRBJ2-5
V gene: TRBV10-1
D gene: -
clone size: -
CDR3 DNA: TGCGCCAGCAGTACAGGGTATTCGGAGACCCAGTACTTC
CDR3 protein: CASSTGYSETQYF

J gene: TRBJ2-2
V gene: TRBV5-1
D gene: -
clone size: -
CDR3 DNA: TGCGCCAGCAGCTTGGTCGGGCAGGGGAGTGGCGGGGAGCTGTTTTTT
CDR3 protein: CASSLVGQGSGGELFF

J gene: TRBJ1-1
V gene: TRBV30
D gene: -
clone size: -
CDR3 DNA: TGTGCCTGGAACGGTGGTGAAGCTTTCTTT
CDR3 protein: CAWNGGEAFF

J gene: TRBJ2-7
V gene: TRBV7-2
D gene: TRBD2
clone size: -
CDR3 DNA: TGTGCCAGCAGCCCCGACAGATTCCTCCTAGCGGGGCTCTCCTACGAGCAGTACTTC
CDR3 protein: CASSPDRFLLAGLSYEQYF

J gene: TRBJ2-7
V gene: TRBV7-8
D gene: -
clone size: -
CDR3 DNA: TGTGCCAGCAGCTTCGGTTTCGACGAGCAGTACTTC
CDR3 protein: CASSFGFDEQYF